These 12 T cell receptor beta chains came from one sample sequenced in a study of OX40 agonist ivuxolimab in advanced cancers. Sequenced by immunoSEQ multiplex PCR; TCRdb stores in-frame clones only, minus some. Among about 43,000 clones, approximately 86% were seen once, and the ten largest hold more than 12%. Sequenced material: CD4+ or CD8+ T cells sorted from blood, taken in a trial of the OX40 agonist ivuxolimab. The receptors shown here come from an adult with an advanced solid tumor such as melanoma, head and neck, liver or kidney cancer.

The chain joins TRBV9 to TRBJ2-5; perhaps TRBD1 as D (5 bases). V shed 0 bases and J shed 1 base, with 13 bases lying between them. This CDR3 comprises 16 residues. Germline V lookup: CDR1 SGDLS, CDR2 YYNGEE. CDR3 protein: CASSVGQGAVQETQYF. The CDR3 nucleotides read TGTGCCAGCAGCGTAGGACAAGGGGCGGTCCAAGAGACCCAGTACTTC.

The V call is TRBV10-3, the J call TRBJ1-1; unclear D gene. V dropped 4 bases and J dropped 0 bases, with 15 bases sitting between them. Germline assignment: CDR1 ENHRY and CDR2 SYGVKD. The CDR3 length is 16 residues. The CDR3 here is CAISVSQISMNTEAFF. In DNA form, the CDR3 reads TGTGCCATCAGTGTTAGTCAGATATCCATGAACACTGAAGCTTTCTTT.

V usage is TRBV6-8 and J usage is TRBJ2-7, with 7 nucleotides matching TRBD1. The germline CDR1 and CDR2 sequences are MNHGY and SAAAGT. V shed 2 bases, J shed 5 bases, and the junction held 6 bases outside the gene matches. The CDR3 extends over 14 amino acids. Here the CDR3 reads CASSYTDRDHEQYV. The DNA of the CDR3 is TGTGCCAGCAGTTACACAGACAGGGACCACGAGCAGTACGTC.

This chain links TRBV28 with TRBJ2-3; TRBD2 agrees at 13 bases. This CDR3 region has 15 residues. V gave up 6 bases and J gave up 5 bases; unmatched junction bases: 5. CDR1 is MDHEN, CDR2 SYDVKM, per germline. For the CDR3, the DNA is TGTGCCAGCAGCCTAAGGACTAGCGGGGGAGATACGCAGTATTTT. Its translation is CASSLRTSGGDTQYF.

The CDR3 bases are TGTGCCAGCAGGCGACAGGGTCACACCGGGGAGCTGTTTTTT. As protein: CASRRQGHTGELFF. V is TRBV13 and J is TRBJ2-2; 7 bases are a match to TRBD1. CDR1 PRHDT and CDR2 FYEKMQ come from the germline V gene (reference sequence). After removal of 6 bases from V and 3 bases from J, the junction contained 4 bases not matched to a gene. The CDR3 is 14 amino acids.

This clone was observed a handful of times. The chain has TRBV5-4 and TRBJ2-1; no clear D. The CDR3 has 13 residues. Trimming cost V 1 base and J 5 bases, with 7 bases left between them. CDR1 and CDR2 from the germline V gene are SGHNT and YYREEE (reference sequence). CDR3 bases: TGTGCCAGCAGCTTGAGCCCCGACAATGAGCAGTTCTTC. Its protein product is CASSLSPDNEQFF.

This clone was detected once. The chain uses TRBV5-4 and TRBJ2-7; D is unclear. V gave up 2 bases and J gave up 0 bases, with 12 bases separating them. Germline CDR1 SGHNT, CDR2 YYREEE (reference sequence). The CDR3 consists of 15 residues. CDR3 sequence (DNA): TGTGCCAGCAGCTTTCTGGGCCAACCCTCCTACGAGCAGTACTTC. It is translated as CASSFLGQPSYEQYF.

In its sample, this clone was seen once. This chain uses TRBV25-1 with TRBJ1-1; D is unclear. From germline, CDR1 is MGHDK and CDR2 SYGVNS. This CDR3 region has 12 residues. Trimming took 4 bases from V and 0 from J, leaving 3 bases between them. The CDR3 DNA follows: TGTGCCAGCAGTGGTCTGAACACTGAAGCTTTCTTT. Amino acid sequence: CASSGLNTEAFF.

The chain joins TRBV6-4 to TRBJ1-1; tentatively, D is TRBD1 (6 bases). This CDR3 is built from 13 residues. The germline V and J ends were trimmed by 4 bases and 1 base, with 7 bases remaining between them. The germline V gene has CDR1 MRHNA and CDR2 SNTAGT. In nucleotides, the CDR3 is TGTGCCAGCAGTGGGACAGCGAACACTGAAGCTTTCTTT. Protein product: CASSGTANTEAFF.

The chain uses TRBV9 and TRBJ1-4, with 11 positions matching TRBD1. CDR1 SGDLS and CDR2 YYNGEE come from the germline V gene. The CDR3 spans 14 residues. After removal of 3 bases from V and 10 bases from J, the junction contained 5 bases not matched to a gene. The CDR3 DNA reads as TGTGCCAGCAGCGCCGAGGGGACAGGGGGAAAACTGTTTTTT. This translates into CASSAEGTGGKLFF.

The chain combines TRBV7-6 with TRBJ1-1; D uncertain. V lost 3 bases and J lost 0, with 5 bases in between. The CDR3 consists of 13 residues. Germline-derived CDR1 and CDR2 are SGHVS and FNYEAQ. The CDR3 nucleotides are TGTGCCAGCAGCTTCCGCATGAACACTGAAGCTTTCTTT. Amino acid sequence: CASSFRMNTEAFF. The whole variable domain, filled in from reference TRBV7-6 and TRBJ1-1, reads GAGVSQSPRYKVTKRGQDVALRCDPISGHVSLYWYRQALGQGPEFLTYFNYEAQQDKSGLPNDRFSAERPEGSISTLTIQRTEQRDSAMYRCASSFRMNTEAFFGQGTRLTVV.

V usage is TRBV29-1 and J usage is TRBJ2-7; D gene unclear. The CDR3 extends over 11 amino acids. Germline lookup yields CDR1 SQVTM and CDR2 ANQGSEA. V gave up 4 bases and J gave up 3 bases, with 7 bases separating them. The CDR3 DNA is TGCAGCGTTGTGGCCGGCTACGAGCAGTACTTC. Translated, it gives CSVVAGYEQYF.